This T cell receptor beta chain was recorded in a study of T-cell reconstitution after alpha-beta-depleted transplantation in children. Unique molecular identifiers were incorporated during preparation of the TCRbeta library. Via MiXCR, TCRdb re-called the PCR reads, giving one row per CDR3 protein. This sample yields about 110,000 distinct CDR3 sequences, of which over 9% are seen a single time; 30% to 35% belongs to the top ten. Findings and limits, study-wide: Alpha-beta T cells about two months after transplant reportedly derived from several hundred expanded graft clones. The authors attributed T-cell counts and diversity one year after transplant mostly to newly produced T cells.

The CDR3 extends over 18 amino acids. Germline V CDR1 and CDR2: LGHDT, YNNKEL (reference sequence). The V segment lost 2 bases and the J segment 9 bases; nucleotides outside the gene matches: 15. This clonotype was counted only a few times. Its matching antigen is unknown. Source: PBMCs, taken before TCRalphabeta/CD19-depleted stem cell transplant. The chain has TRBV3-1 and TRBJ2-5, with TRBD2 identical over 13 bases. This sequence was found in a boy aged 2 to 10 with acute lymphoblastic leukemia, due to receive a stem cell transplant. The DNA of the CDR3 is TGTGCCAGCAGCCAATCCCCCGGGACTAGCGGGACCCGGGGGGCCCAGTACTTC. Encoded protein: CASSQSPGTSGTRGAQYF.